Described below is a single T cell receptor beta chain sequence and its context. Its antigen is as yet unknown. The sample is drawn from a study of CD8 T cells in ankylosing spondylitis. Study results and limitations: Several highly homologous variants formed a TCR beta motif that appeared characteristic of ankylosing spondylitis blood. The study looked at matched synovial fluid samples from ankylosing spondylitis patients. Disease-linked clones were reported to be significantly enriched there.

The ends were cut back, 8 bases at V and 5 bases at J, with 11 bases in the middle. The CDR3 sequence is 13 residues long. CDR1 and CDR2 (germline): KGHDR, SFDVKD. Using its own MiXCR run on the 5' RACE reads, TCRdb lists one record per CDR3 protein. The sample shows a few hundred thousand distinct CDR3 sequences, 20% to 25% of them seen only once. The chain joins TRBV24-1 to TRBJ2-2; weak D call: TRBD1 (6 bases). The sequence was obtained from a male donor with ankylosing spondylitis. Sequencing input: blood, either unsorted or a sorted T cell fraction (not recorded which). CDR3 in DNA: TGTGCCACCACGGGACAAACTACCGGGGAGCTGTTTTTT. Protein: CATTGQTTGELFF.